This paragraph reports one TCR beta chain. What it binds is not known. This record comes from a study of T cell clones after liver transplantation. Whole-study context: Tolerance: complete withdrawal held at least one year, liver enzymes staying within twice normal. General study findings and limits: These preliminary findings come from unstandardized post-transplant sampling times.

CDR1 is SSHAT and CDR2 is FNYEAQ in the germline V gene (reference sequence). Trimming stripped 2 bases from V and 0 bases from J, with 5 bases between. This CDR3 region has 14 residues. Produced via immunoSEQ multiplex PCR; TCRdb's table is partial and in-frame only. The profile covers about 75,000 clones, with around 84% appearing a single time and 2.1% taken by the ten largest. The chain links TRBV7-7 to TRBJ1-5; D is ambiguous. The material sequenced was CD4+ T cells from blood, taken 48 months after liver transplant. The clonotype comes from a human patient who received a liver transplant. The graft donor may account for some of the T cells. The CDR3 DNA sequence: TGTGCCAGCAGCTTATTTTATAGCAATCAGCCCCAGCATTTT. As protein: CASSLFYSNQPQHF.